The 3 T cell receptor beta chains reported below all come from one sample, sequenced in a study of spatial heterogeneity in lung cancer. Time point: blood at routine non-recurrence follow-up after resection. In each case, whole RNA from tumor, nontumor lung or frozen PBMC was sequenced unsorted. One entry per CDR3 protein, called by TCRdb with MiXCR from the 5' RACE reads. Seen here are roughly 120,000 distinct CDR3 sequences, 10% to 15% observed once, and the top ten hold roughly 17%. This specimen consisted of PBMCs, obtained at follow-up. The receptor source for this set is a male donor with early-stage non-small cell lung cancer.

This clonotype has just a few counts. The rearrangement joins TRBV11-2 to TRBJ2-2; weak D call: TRBD1 (6 bases). CDR1 SGHAT and CDR2 FQNNGV come from the germline V gene. This CDR3 has 16 residues. Trimming left V 5 bases short and J 0 bases short, with 13 bases between. The CDR3 coding sequence is TGTGCCAGCAGCCCCGCAGGGGACACGAACACCGGGGAGCTGTTTTTT. Translated: CASSPAGDTNTGELFF.

The genes are TRBV7-9 and TRBJ2-7; no clear D gene. Germline CDR1 and CDR2: SEHNR and FQNEAQ (reference sequence). V was clipped by 5 bases and J by 1 base, with 9 bases between them. This CDR3 region has 13 residues. DNA of the CDR3: TGTGCCAGCAGCCTCCAGACATCCTACGAGCAGTACTTC. It encodes CASSLQTSYEQYF.

This clonotype was observed at least ten times. CDR3 region: CASSQESRGVTYEQYF. DNA of the CDR3: TGCGCCAGCAGCCAAGAGAGTCGTGGGGTCACCTACGAGCAGTACTTC. The chain recombines TRBV4-1 with TRBJ2-7, with unresolved D. Germline values: CDR1 MGHRA, CDR2 YSYEKL. Trimming cost V 0 bases and J 2 bases, with 14 bases left between them. The CDR3 has 16 residues.